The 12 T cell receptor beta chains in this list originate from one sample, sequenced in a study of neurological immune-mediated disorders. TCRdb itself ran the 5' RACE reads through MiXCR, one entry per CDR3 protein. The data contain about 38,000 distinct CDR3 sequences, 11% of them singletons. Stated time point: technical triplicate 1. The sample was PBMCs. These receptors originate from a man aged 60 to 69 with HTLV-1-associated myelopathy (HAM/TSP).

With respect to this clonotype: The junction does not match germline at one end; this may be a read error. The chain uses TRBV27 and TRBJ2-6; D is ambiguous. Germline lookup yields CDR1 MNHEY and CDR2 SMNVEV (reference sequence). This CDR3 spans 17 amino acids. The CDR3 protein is CVSSLQALRSGANVLTF. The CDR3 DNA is TGTGTCAGCAGTTTGCAGGCCCTCAGATCTGGGGCCAACGTCCTGACTTTC.

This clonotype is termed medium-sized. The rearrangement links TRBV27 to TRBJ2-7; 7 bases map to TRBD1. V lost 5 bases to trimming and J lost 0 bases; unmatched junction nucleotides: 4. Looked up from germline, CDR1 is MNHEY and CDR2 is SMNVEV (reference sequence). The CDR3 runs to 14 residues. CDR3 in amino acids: CASSQDRNSYEQYF. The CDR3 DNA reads TGTGCCAGCAGTCAGGACAGGAACTCCTACGAGCAGTACTTC.

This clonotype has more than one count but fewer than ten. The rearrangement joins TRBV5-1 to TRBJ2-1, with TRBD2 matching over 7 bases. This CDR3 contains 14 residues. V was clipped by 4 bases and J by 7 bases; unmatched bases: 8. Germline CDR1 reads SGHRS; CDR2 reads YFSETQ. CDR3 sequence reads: CASSHRTSLNEQFF. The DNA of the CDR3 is TGCGCCAGCAGCCACCGGACTAGTTTGAATGAGCAGTTCTTC. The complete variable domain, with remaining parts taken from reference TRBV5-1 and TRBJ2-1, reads KAGVTQTPRYLIKTRGQQVTLSCSPISGHRSVSWYQQTPGQGLQFLFEYFSETQRNKGNFPGRFSGRQFSNSRSEMNVSTLELGDSALYLCASSHRTSLNEQFFGPGTRLTVL.

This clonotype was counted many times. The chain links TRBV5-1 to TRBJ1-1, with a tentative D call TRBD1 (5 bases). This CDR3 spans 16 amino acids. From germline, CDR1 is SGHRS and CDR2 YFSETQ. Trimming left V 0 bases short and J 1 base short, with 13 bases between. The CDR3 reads CASSLARGGGNTEAFF. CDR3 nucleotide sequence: TGCGCCAGCAGCTTGGCCCGTGGTGGGGGGAACACTGAAGCTTTCTTT. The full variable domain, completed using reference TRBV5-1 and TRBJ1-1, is KAGVTQTPRYLIKTRGQQVTLSCSPISGHRSVSWYQQTPGQGLQFLFEYFSETQRNKGNFPGRFSGRQFSNSRSEMNVSTLELGDSALYLCASSLARGGGNTEAFFGQGTRLTVV.

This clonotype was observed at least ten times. CDR3: CASSDGSGVGRETSYEQYF. The CDR3 nucleotides read TGCGCCAGCAGTGATGGCTCCGGGGTCGGGCGAGAAACCTCCTACGAGCAGTACTTC. The chain has TRBV10-1 and TRBJ2-7; maybe TRBD2 (5 bases). Trimming pared 3 bases from V and 0 bases from J, leaving 24 bases between. This CDR3 has 19 amino acids. Germline CDR1 reads WNHNN; CDR2 reads SYGVQD (reference sequence).

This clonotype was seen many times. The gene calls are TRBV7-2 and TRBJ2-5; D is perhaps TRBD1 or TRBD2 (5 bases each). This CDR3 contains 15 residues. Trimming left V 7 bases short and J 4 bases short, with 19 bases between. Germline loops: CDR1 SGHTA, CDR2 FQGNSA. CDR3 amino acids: CASTLMGDPRETQYF. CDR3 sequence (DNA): TGTGCCAGCACGTTGATGGGGGATCCCCGAGAGACCCAGTACTTC. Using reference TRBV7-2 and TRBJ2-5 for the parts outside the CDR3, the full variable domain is GAGVSQSPSNKVTEKGKDVELRCDPISGHTALYWYRQSLGQGLEFLIYFQGNSAPDKSGLPSDRFSAERTGGSVSTLTIQRTQQEDSAVYLCASTLMGDPRETQYFGPGTRLLVL.

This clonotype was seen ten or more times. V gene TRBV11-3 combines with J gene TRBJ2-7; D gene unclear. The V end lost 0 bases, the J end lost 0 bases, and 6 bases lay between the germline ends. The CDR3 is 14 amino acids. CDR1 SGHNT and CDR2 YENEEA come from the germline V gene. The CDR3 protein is CASSLDSSSYEQYF. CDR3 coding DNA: TGTGCCAGCAGCTTAGACAGCAGCTCCTACGAGCAGTACTTC.

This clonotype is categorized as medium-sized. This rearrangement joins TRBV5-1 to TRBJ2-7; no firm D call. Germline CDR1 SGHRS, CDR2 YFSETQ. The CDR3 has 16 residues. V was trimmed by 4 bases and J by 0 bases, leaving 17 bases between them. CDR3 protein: CASSIGPDLSSYEQYF. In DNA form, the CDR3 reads TGCGCCAGCAGCATAGGACCGGATTTAAGCTCCTACGAGCAGTACTTC.

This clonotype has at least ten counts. CDR3 bases: TGTGCCACCAGCAGAGATAGGATAGACTCTGGAAACACCATATATTTT. This gives the protein CATSRDRIDSGNTIYF. This chain uses TRBV15 with TRBJ1-3; D ambiguous. The CDR3 is 16 amino acids. Trimming took 0 bases from V and 0 from J, leaving 9 bases between them. Per the germline V gene, CDR1 is LNHNV and CDR2 is YYDKDF (reference sequence). Using reference TRBV15 and TRBJ1-3 for the parts outside the CDR3, the full variable domain is DAMVIQNPRYQVTQFGKPVTLSCSQTLNHNVMYWYQQKSSQAPKLLFHYYDKDFNNEADTPDNFQSRRPNTSFCFLDIRSPGLGDTAMYLCATSRDRIDSGNTIYFGEGSWLTVV.

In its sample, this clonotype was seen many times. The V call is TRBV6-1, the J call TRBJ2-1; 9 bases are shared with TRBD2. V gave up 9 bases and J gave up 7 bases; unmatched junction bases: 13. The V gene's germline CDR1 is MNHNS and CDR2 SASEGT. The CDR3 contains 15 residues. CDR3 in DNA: TGTGCCAGTAAAGGGGTCGATAGCGGGAGAAATGAGCAGTTCTTC. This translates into CASKGVDSGRNEQFF.

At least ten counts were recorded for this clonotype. The CDR3: CSVGGHFLGDEQYF. DNA of the CDR3: TGCAGCGTCGGGGGACATTTTCTCGGGGACGAGCAGTACTTC. The V gene is TRBV29-1, the J gene TRBJ2-7; the D call may be TRBD1 or TRBD2 (6 bases each). Germline CDR1 SQVTM, CDR2 ANQGSEA. Between the trimmed V and J ends, which lost 6 bases and 5 bases, there was a span of 20 bases. The CDR3 is made up of 14 amino acids.

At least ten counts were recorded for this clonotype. The CDR3 region is CASRGLADSTGELFF. As DNA, the CDR3 is TGTGCCAGCAGGGGACTAGCTGATTCCACCGGGGAGCTGTTTTTT. The chain joins TRBV6-1 to TRBJ2-2; 9 bases align to TRBD2. Trimming cost V 6 bases and J 4 bases; bases outside gene matches: 6. Germline values: CDR1 MNHNS, CDR2 SASEGT. The CDR3 is 15 residues long.